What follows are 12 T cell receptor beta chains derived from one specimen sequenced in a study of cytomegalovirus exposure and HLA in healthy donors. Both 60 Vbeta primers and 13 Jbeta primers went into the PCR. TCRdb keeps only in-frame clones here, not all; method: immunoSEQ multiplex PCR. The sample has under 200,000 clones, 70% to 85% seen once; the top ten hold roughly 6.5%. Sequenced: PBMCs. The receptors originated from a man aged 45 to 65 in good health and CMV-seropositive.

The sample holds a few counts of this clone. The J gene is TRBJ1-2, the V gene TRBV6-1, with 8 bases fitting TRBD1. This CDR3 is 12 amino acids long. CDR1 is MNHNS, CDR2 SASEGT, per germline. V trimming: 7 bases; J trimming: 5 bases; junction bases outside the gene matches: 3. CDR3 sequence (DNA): TGTGCCAGCAATCGACAGGGGTATGGCTACACCTTC. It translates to CASNRQGYGYTF.

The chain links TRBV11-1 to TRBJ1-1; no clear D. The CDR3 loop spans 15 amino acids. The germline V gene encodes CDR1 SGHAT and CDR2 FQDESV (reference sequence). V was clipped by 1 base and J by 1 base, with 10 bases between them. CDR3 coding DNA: TGTGCCAGCAGCTTAGTGGCTGGAGCGAACACTGAAGCTTTCTTT. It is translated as CASSLVAGANTEAFF.

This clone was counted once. The CDR3 DNA sequence: TGCGCCAGCAGCCCCCTGACTAGCGGGACTCACAATGAGCAGTTCTTC. It yields the protein CASSPLTSGTHNEQFF. The chain uses TRBV5-1 and TRBJ2-1; 11 bases are a match to TRBD2. V was clipped by 4 bases and J by 5 bases; unmatched bases: 8. From germline, CDR1 is SGHRS and CDR2 YFSETQ. The CDR3 spans 16 residues.

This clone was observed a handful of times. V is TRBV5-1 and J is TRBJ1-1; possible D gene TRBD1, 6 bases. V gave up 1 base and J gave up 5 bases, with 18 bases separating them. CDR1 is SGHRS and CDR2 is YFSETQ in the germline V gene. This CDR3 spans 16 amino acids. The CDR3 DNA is TGCGCCAGCAGCTTGTTTCCGTCGGGGGGCGGTACTGAAGCTTTCTTT. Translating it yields CASSLFPSGGGTEAFF.

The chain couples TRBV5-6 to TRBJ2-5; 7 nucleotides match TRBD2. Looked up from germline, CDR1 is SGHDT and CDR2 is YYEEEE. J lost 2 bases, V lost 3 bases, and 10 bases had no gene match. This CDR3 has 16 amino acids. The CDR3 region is CASSSGPGLDQETQYF. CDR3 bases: TGTGCCAGCAGCTCGGGCCCCGGACTAGATCAAGAGACCCAGTACTTC.

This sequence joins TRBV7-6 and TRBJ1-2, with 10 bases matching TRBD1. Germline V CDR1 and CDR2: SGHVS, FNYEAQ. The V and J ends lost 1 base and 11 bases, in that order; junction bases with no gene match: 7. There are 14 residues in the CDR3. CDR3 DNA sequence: TGTGCCAGCAGCTTAGGTCGACAGGGGGCTGGGTACACCTTC. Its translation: CASSLGRQGAGYTF.

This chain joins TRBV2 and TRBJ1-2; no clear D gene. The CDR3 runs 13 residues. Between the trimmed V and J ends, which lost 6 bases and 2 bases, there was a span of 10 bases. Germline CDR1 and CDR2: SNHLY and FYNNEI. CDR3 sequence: CASRGRANYGYTF. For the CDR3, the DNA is TGTGCCAGCAGAGGGCGGGCGAACTATGGCTACACCTTC. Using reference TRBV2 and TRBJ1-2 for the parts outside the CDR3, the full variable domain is EPEVTQTPSHQVTQMGQEVILRCVPISNHLYFYWYRQILGQKVEFLVSFYNNEISEKSEIFDDQFSVERPDGSNFTLKIRSTKLEDSAMYFCASRGRANYGYTFGSGTRLTVV.

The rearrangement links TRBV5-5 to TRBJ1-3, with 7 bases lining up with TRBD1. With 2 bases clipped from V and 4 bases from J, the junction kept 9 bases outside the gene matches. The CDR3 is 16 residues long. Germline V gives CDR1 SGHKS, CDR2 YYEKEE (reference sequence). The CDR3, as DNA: TGTGCCAGCAGCTTAACCACTCCGGGACAGGGAAACACCATATATTTT. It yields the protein CASSLTTPGQGNTIYF. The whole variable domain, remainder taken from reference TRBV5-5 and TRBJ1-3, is DAGVTQSPTHLIKTRGQQVTLRCSPISGHKSVSWYQQVLGQGPQFIFQYYEKEERGRGNFPDRFSARQFPNYSSELNVNALLLGDSALYLCASSLTTPGQGNTIYFGEGSWLTVV.

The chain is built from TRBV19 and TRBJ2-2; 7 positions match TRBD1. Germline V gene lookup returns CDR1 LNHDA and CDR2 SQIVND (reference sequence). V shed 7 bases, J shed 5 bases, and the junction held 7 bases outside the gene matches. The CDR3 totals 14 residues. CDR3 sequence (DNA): TGTGCCAGTAAAGCCCGACAGGGAACCGGGGAGCTGTTTTTT. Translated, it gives CASKARQGTGELFF.

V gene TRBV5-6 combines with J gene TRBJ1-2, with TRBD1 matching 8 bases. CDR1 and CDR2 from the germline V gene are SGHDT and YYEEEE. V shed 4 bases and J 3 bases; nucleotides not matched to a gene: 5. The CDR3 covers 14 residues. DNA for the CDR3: TGTGCCAGCAGCCCTATGGACAGGGACTATGGCTACACCTTC. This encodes CASSPMDRDYGYTF.

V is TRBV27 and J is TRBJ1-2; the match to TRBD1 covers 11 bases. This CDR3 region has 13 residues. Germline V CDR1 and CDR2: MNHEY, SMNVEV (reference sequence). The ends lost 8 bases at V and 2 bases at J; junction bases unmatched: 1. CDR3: CASGDRGNYGYTF. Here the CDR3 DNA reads TGTGCCAGCGGGGACAGGGGGAACTATGGCTACACCTTC.

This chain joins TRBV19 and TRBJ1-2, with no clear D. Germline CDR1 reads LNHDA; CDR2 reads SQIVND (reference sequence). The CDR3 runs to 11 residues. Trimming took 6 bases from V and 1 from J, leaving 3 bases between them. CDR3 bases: TGTGCCAGTAGCCTTAACTATGGCTACACCTTC. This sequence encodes CASSLNYGYTF.